Listed here are 26 T cell receptor beta chains from one sample, sequenced in a study of T cell repertoires in cytomegalovirus infection. No antigen is known for these receptors. A single record per CDR3 protein comes from TCRdb applying MiXCR to the reads. The sample yields about 360,000 distinct CDR3 sequences, about 35% seen once. The material sequenced was cultured PBMCs, taken from culture after CMV antigen stimulation. The receptor set was obtained from a human donor in good health (CMV status not recorded). Some clones in this sample may be carry-over from other donors' samples.

The table lists this clonotype with many counts. The chain employs TRBV7-2 and TRBJ2-7, with D perhaps TRBD2 (6 bases). The ends were cut back, 1 base at V and 0 bases at J, with 16 bases in the middle. Germline CDR1 is SGHTA and CDR2 is FQGNSA. The CDR3 has 17 residues. CDR3 protein: CASSLDHPGSPSYEQYV. In DNA form, the CDR3 reads TGTGCCAGCAGCTTAGATCATCCCGGGAGCCCCTCCTACGAGCAGTACGTC.

There are a few counts of this clonotype. The chain is built from TRBV12-3 or TRBV12-4 and TRBJ2-1; D call uncertain. The CDR3 is 11 residues long. With 6 bases removed from V and 7 bases from J, the gap between germline ends came to 7 bases. CDR3 nucleotides: TGTGCCAGCAGCGACTTTAATGAGCAGTTCTTC. This translates into CASSDFNEQFF.

The J gene is TRBJ2-5, the V gene TRBV20-1; TRBD1 matches at 8 bases. CDR3 length equals 13 residues. J gave up 6 bases and V 1 base, and 4 bases lay outside the gene matches. Per the germline V gene, CDR1 is DFQATT and CDR2 is SNEGSKA (reference sequence). CDR3 protein: CSARGTGRQTQYF. CDR3 nucleotides: TGCAGTGCTAGAGGGACAGGGCGGCAGACCCAGTACTTC.

The sample holds a few counts of this clonotype. This chain links TRBV7-8 with TRBJ2-4, with 12 bases identical to TRBD2. This CDR3 region has 14 residues. The V and J ends lost 8 bases and 4 bases, in that order; junction bases with no gene match: 3. The germline V gene has CDR1 SGHVS and CDR2 FQNEAQ. The CDR3 spells CASGGLAGKNIQYF. CDR3 sequence (DNA): TGTGCCAGCGGTGGACTAGCGGGGAAAAACATTCAGTACTTC.

The rearrangement uses TRBV4-3 and TRBJ1-6; 9 nucleotides line up with TRBD1. Germline V gene data show CDR1 as LGHNA and CDR2 as YSLEER. The J segment lost 4 bases and the V segment lost 3 bases, leaving 10 bases of the junction unmatched. CDR3 length: 18 amino acids. CDR3 sequence: CASSQGDRAKDYNSPLHF. CDR3 DNA sequence: TGCGCCAGCAGCCAGGGGGACAGGGCAAAGGATTATAATTCACCCCTCCACTTT.

A single count supports this clonotype. Likely a read error: the CDR3 ends without its conserved phenylalanine or tryptophan. The chain recombines TRBV7-4 with TRBJ2-7; D is perhaps TRBD1 (6 bases). The germline V gene has CDR1 SGHVT and CDR2 SQSDAQ. Trimming stripped 1 base from V and 0 bases from J, with 22 bases between. This CDR3 has 19 amino acids. CDR3 DNA sequence: TGTGCCAGCAGCTTAGGGAGAGGGGGTCGGCCTCAACACTCCTACGAGCAGTACCTC. It encodes CASSLGRGGRPQHSYEQYL.

This clonotype was seen more than once but under ten times. The chain uses TRBV7-2 and TRBJ1-6; TRBD1 is a possible D gene (5 bases). Trimming stripped 7 bases from V and 10 bases from J, with 20 bases between. The CDR3 is 15 residues long. CDR1 is SGHTA, CDR2 FQGNSA, per germline. CDR3 region: CASTELGGGGSPLHF. The CDR3 DNA is TGTGCCAGCACCGAGCTGGGGGGAGGAGGGTCACCCCTCCACTTT.

A few counts support this clonotype. The rearrangement joins TRBV4-1 to TRBJ1-2, with D unresolved. Germline assignment: CDR1 MGHRA and CDR2 YSYEKL. The CDR3 extends over 14 amino acids. Trimming removed 0 bases from V and 5 bases from J, with 10 bases in between. Written as DNA, the CDR3 is TGCGCCAGCAGCCAAGAAGAGCGATATTATGGCTACACCTTC. It is translated as CASSQEERYYGYTF.

This clonotype came up a few times. This chain uses TRBV28 with TRBJ1-2, with D hard to call. Per germline, CDR1 MDHEN and CDR2 SYDVKM. V dropped 2 bases and J dropped 2 bases, with 12 bases sitting between them. This CDR3 spans 15 amino acids. The CDR3 DNA is TGTGCCAGCAGTTTAGAATCAGGTGGCAACTATGGCTACACCTTC. Its translation: CASSLESGGNYGYTF.

The chain employs TRBV7-9 and TRBJ2-2, with 7 bases identical to TRBD2. The CDR3 length is 16 residues. The germline gives CDR1 SEHNR, CDR2 FQNEAQ (reference sequence). V was pared by 2 bases and J by 1 base, with 4 bases of the junction left unmatched. The CDR3 here is CASSLRRERNTGELFF. CDR3 nucleotide sequence: TGTGCCAGCAGCTTACGGCGGGAGAGGAACACCGGGGAGCTGTTTTTT. The full variable domain, completed using reference TRBV7-9 and TRBJ2-2, is DTGVSQNPRHKITKRGQNVTFRCDPISEHNRLYWYRQTLGQGPEFLTYFQNEAQLEKSRLLSDRFSAERPKGSFSTLEIQRTEQGDSAMYLCASSLRRERNTGELFFGEGSRLTVL.

This chain uses TRBV27 with TRBJ2-1; 8 bases match TRBD2. This CDR3 is built from 16 residues. Trimming cost V 3 bases and J 8 bases; bases outside gene matches: 12. Germline CDR1 and CDR2: MNHEY and SMNVEV (reference sequence). Here the CDR3 reads CASSFTLGLGGYEQFF. Written as DNA, the CDR3 is TGTGCCAGCAGTTTTACTCTGGGACTAGGAGGCTATGAGCAGTTCTTC.

This clonotype came up a few times. The genes are TRBV20-1 and TRBJ2-1; unclear D gene. Germline assignment: CDR1 DFQATT and CDR2 SNEGSKA (reference sequence). Trimming took off 3 bases at V and 4 bases at J, with 7 bases between the two ends. The CDR3 totals 12 residues. The CDR3 loop is CSASPVYNEQFF. For the CDR3, the DNA is TGCAGTGCTAGCCCGGTATACAATGAGCAGTTCTTC.

This clonotype was seen a few times. The V call is TRBV19, the J call TRBJ2-1; 12 nucleotides match TRBD2. CDR3 length equals 18 residues. CDR1 and CDR2 from the germline V gene are LNHDA and SQIVND (reference sequence). V shed 2 bases and J 6 bases; nucleotides not matched to a gene: 11. CDR3 in DNA: TGTGCCAGTAGTATATATTGGGCTAGCGGGAGGGCCCGCAATGAGCAGTTCTTC. Protein sequence: CASSIYWASGRARNEQFF.

This clonotype was seen many times. The chain recombines TRBV6-2 or TRBV6-3 with TRBJ2-5; no firm D call. The CDR3 extends over 12 amino acids. The V gene's germline CDR1 is MNHEY and CDR2 SVGEGT. Trimming pared 2 bases from V and 5 bases from J, leaving 6 bases between. CDR3: CASSYQRETQYF. The DNA for the CDR3 is TGTGCCAGCAGTTACCAGAGGGAGACCCAGTACTTC.

The gene calls are TRBV19 and TRBJ2-5; 12 nucleotides agree with TRBD2. CDR3 length: 15 amino acids. J lost 7 bases, V lost 5 bases, and 8 bases had no gene match. Germline V gives CDR1 LNHDA, CDR2 SQIVND (reference sequence). The CDR3 loop reads CASSVTSGRRGTQYF. The CDR3 nucleotides read TGTGCCAGTAGTGTTACTAGCGGGAGGAGGGGGACCCAGTACTTC.

The chain carries TRBV2 and TRBJ1-5, with TRBD1 as a possible D gene (5 bases). V lost 6 bases and J 2 bases, leaving 11 bases between the germline ends. Germline V gene lookup returns CDR1 SNHLY and CDR2 FYNNEI. CDR3 length: 14 amino acids. DNA for the CDR3: TGTGCCAGCAGGCAGGGAAATGGCAATCAGCCCCAGCATTTT. Amino acids: CASRQGNGNQPQHF.

The V and J genes are TRBV20-1 and TRBJ1-6, with TRBD1 identical over 9 bases. The CDR3 loop spans 13 amino acids. V lost 7 bases, J lost 10 bases, and 8 bases stayed unmatched. Germline V gives CDR1 DFQATT, CDR2 SNEGSKA (reference sequence). The CDR3 nucleotides are TGCAGTGTAAAAGGACAGGGGCAATCACCCCTCCACTTT. The encoded protein is CSVKGQGQSPLHF.

This clonotype was seen a few times. V usage is TRBV7-8 and J usage is TRBJ2-6; 9 nucleotides match TRBD1. From germline, CDR1 is SGHVS and CDR2 FQNEAQ. After removal of 7 bases from V and 2 bases from J, the junction contained 12 bases not matched to a gene. The CDR3 runs 18 residues. In DNA form, the CDR3 reads TGTGCCAGCAACCAGCTGGGACAGGGATCCCCTGGGGCCAACGTCCTGACTTTC. This sequence encodes CASNQLGQGSPGANVLTF.

The V and J genes are TRBV29-1 and TRBJ2-5, with D uncertain. Germline values: CDR1 SQVTM, CDR2 ANQGSEA. V lost 6 bases and J 3 bases, leaving 5 bases between the germline ends. The CDR3 consists of 10 residues. CDR3 sequence reads: CSVWEETQYF. Here the CDR3 DNA reads TGCAGCGTGTGGGAAGAGACCCAGTACTTC. The complete variable domain, with remaining parts taken from reference TRBV29-1 and TRBJ2-5, reads SAVISQKPSRDICQRGTSLTIQCQVDSQVTMMFWYRQQPGQSLTLIATANQGSEATYESGFVIDKFPISRPNLTFSTLTVSNMSPEDSSIYLCSVWEETQYFGPGTRLLVL.

The gene calls are TRBV9 and TRBJ2-7; D gene uncertain. This CDR3 has 14 amino acids. The V and J ends lost 0 bases and 2 bases respectively, with 9 bases between them. Germline CDR1 is SGDLS and CDR2 is YYNGEE. This chain's CDR3 is CASSVGSVTYEQYF. CDR3 sequence (DNA): TGTGCCAGCAGCGTAGGTTCAGTTACCTACGAGCAGTACTTC.

In this sample, this clonotype turned up a few times. The V gene is TRBV5-3, the J gene TRBJ1-1; 9 positions agree with TRBD1. TRBV5-3 is given ORF status, its function remaining uncertain. The J segment lost 1 base and the V segment lost 8 bases, leaving 12 bases of the junction unmatched. The CDR3 is 16 amino acids. The CDR3 DNA reads TGTGCCAGCAGCCCCCGGACAGGGGCTTGGAACACTGAAGCTTTCTTT. Amino acids: CASSPRTGAWNTEAFF.

This clonotype appeared many times. J is TRBJ1-1 and V is TRBV12-3 or TRBV12-4, with D unresolved. Trimming pared 4 bases from V and 1 base from J, leaving 16 bases between. The CDR3 has 16 amino acids. In nucleotides, the CDR3 is TGTGCCAGCAGTTCCTTCCCAACCCCCGGGAACACTGAAGCTTTCTTT. It is translated as CASSSFPTPGNTEAFF.

The genes are TRBV12-3 or TRBV12-4 and TRBJ1-2; D call uncertain. The CDR3 runs to 13 residues. V lost 5 bases to trimming and J lost 7 bases, with 14 bases between them. The CDR3 protein is CASSPKSAIGYTF. In DNA, the CDR3 is TGTGCCAGCAGTCCAAAAAGTGCCATTGGCTACACCTTC.

The chain is built from TRBV11-2 and TRBJ2-7; TRBD2 matches 8 bases. Germline CDR1 is SGHAT and CDR2 is FQNNGV. The CDR3 is 18 amino acids. V trimming: 2 bases; J trimming: 0 bases; junction bases outside the gene matches: 12. CDR3 in DNA: TGTGCCAGCAGCTTACGGGGCCAGAGGCGGGAGGACTCCTACGAGCAGTACGTC. Protein sequence: CASSLRGQRREDSYEQYV.

The chain joins TRBV7-2 to TRBJ2-3; TRBD2 agrees at 10 bases. The CDR3 has 17 residues. The V gene's germline CDR1 is SGHTA and CDR2 FQGNSA. After removal of 1 base from V and 2 bases from J, the junction contained 6 bases not matched to a gene. CDR3 sequence: CASSLGVAGGFTDTQYF. The CDR3 DNA reads as TGTGCCAGCAGCTTAGGGGTAGCGGGAGGATTCACAGATACGCAGTATTTT.

The V and J genes are TRBV4-1 and TRBJ2-4; D gene ambiguous. This CDR3 spans 14 amino acids. From germline, CDR1 is MGHRA and CDR2 YSYEKL. The V and J ends lost 1 base and 9 bases respectively, with 13 bases between them. CDR3 loop: CASSQGGGPRIQYF. In DNA, the CDR3 is TGCGCCAGCAGCCAAGGGGGTGGGCCCCGCATTCAGTACTTC.